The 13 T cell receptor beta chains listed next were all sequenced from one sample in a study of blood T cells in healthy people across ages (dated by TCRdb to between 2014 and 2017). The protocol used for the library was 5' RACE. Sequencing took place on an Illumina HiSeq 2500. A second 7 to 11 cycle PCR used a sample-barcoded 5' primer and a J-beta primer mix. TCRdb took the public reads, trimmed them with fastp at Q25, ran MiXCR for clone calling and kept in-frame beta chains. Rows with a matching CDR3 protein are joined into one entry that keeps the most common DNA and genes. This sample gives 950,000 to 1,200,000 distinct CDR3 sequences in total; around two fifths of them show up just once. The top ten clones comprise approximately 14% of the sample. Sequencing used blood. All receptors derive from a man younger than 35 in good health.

CDR3 nucleotides: TGTGCCAGCAGCCCCTTTGGGGGGTTCTACAATGAGCAGTTCTTC. Translating gives CASSPFGGFYNEQFF. The chain has TRBV7-3 and TRBJ2-1; tentatively, D is TRBD2 (6 bases). Trimming stripped 5 bases from V and 3 bases from J, with 14 bases between. CDR1 is SGHTA and CDR2 is FQGTGA in the germline V gene. The CDR3 is 15 residues long.

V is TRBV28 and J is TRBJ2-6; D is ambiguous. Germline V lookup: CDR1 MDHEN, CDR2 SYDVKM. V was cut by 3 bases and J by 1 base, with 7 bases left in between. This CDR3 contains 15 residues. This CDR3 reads CASSLPQSGANVLTF. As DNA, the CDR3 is TGTGCCAGCAGTTTGCCACAATCTGGGGCCAACGTCCTGACTTTC. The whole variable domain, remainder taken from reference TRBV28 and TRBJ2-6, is DVKVTQSSRYLVKRTGEKVFLECVQDMDHENMFWYRQDPGLGLRLIYFSYDVKMKEKGDIPEGYSVSREKKERFSLILESASTNQTSMYLCASSLPQSGANVLTFGAGSRLTVL.

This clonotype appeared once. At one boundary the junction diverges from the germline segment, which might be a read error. CDR3 sequence: CAGSQEQGIMNTEAFF. The CDR3 nucleotides are TGCGCCGGCAGCCAAGAACAGGGCATTATGAACACTGAAGCTTTCTTT. The V and J genes are TRBV4-1 and TRBJ1-1, with D tentatively TRBD1 (6 bases). Per germline, CDR1 MGHRA and CDR2 YSYEKL. There are 16 residues in the CDR3.

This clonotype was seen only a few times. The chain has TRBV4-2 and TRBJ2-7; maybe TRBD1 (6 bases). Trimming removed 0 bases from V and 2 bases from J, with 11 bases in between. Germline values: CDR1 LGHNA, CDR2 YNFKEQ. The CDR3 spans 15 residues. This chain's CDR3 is CASSQEVSGAYEQYF. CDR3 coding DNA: TGTGCCAGCAGCCAAGAGGTTTCAGGGGCCTACGAGCAGTACTTC.

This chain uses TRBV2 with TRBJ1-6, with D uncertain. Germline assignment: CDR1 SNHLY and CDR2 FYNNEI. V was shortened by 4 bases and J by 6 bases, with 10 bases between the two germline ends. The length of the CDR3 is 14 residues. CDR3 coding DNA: TGTGCCAGCAGTGTCGAACTAATTAATTCACCCCTCCACTTT. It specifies CASSVELINSPLHF.

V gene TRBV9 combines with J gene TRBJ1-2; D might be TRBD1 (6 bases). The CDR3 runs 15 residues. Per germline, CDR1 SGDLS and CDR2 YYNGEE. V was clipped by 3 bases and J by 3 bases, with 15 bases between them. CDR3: CASSERATGDYGYTF. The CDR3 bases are TGTGCCAGCAGCGAAAGGGCGACAGGCGACTATGGCTACACCTTC.

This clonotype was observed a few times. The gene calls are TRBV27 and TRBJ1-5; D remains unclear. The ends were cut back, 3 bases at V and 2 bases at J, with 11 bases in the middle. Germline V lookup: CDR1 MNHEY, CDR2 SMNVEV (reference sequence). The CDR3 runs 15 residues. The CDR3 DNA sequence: TGTGCCAGCAGTTTTTCCTCCTCGGGCAATCAGCCCCAGCATTTT. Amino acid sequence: CASSFSSSGNQPQHF.

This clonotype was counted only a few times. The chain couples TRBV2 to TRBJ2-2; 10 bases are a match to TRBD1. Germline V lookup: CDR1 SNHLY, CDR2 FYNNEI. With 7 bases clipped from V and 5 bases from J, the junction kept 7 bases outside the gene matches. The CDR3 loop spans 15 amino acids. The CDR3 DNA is TGTGCCAGCACCGCAAGGACAGGGGGGACCGGGGAGCTGTTTTTT. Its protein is CASTARTGGTGELFF.

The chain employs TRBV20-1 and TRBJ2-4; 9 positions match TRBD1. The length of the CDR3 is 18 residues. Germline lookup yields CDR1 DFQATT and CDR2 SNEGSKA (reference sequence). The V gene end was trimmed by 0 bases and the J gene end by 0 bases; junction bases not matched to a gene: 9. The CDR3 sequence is CSARDSRTGALAKNIQYF. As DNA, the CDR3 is TGCAGTGCTAGAGACTCTCGGACAGGGGCGCTAGCCAAAAACATTCAGTACTTC.

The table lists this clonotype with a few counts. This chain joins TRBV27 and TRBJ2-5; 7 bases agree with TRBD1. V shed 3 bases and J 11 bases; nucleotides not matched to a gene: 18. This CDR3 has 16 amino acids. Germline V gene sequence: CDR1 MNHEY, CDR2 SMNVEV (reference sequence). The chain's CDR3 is CASSFDATGLYNEQYF. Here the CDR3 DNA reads TGTGCCAGCAGTTTCGATGCGACAGGGCTTTACAATGAGCAGTACTTC.

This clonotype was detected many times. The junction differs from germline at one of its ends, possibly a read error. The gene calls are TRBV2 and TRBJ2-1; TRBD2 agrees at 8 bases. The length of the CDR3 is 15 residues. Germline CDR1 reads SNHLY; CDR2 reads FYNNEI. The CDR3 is CASRRGLVRGNQQFF. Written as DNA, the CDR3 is TGTGCCAGCAGGCGGGGACTAGTTCGCGGCAATCAGCAGTTCTTC. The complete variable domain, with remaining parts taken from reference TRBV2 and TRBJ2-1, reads EPEVTQTPSHQVTQMGQEVILRCVPISNHLYFYWYRQILGQKVEFLVSFYNNEISEKSEIFDDQFSVERPDGSNFTLKIRSTKLEDSAMYFCASRRGLVRGNQQFFGPGTRLTVL.

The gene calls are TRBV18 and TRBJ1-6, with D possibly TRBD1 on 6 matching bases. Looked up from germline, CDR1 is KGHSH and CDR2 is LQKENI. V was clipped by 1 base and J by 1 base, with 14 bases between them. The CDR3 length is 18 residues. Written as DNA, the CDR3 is TGTGCCAGCTCACCACTAAGGTTAACAGGGTCCTATAATTCACCCCTCCACTTT. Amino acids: CASSPLRLTGSYNSPLHF.

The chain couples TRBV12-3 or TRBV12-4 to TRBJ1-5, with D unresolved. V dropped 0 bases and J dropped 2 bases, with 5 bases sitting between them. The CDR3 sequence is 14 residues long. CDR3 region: CASSLASGNQPQHF. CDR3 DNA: TGTGCCAGCAGTTTAGCGTCGGGCAATCAGCCCCAGCATTTT.